This passage covers 26 T cell receptor beta chains from one sample sequenced in a study of CXCR3-negative and CXCR3-positive naive CD8 T cells. Overall study results and limits: Naive cells with CXCR3 showed TRB CDR3s that were more hydrophobic than those in CXCR3-negative naive cells.

UMI-labeled 5' RACE yielded the TRB cDNA libraries. Following a re-call of the 5' RACE reads, TCRdb has one entry per CDR3 protein and lacks DNA. The sample has fewer than 90,000 distinct CDR3 sequences. No antigen has been identified for these receptors. Sequenced material: naive CXCR3+ CD8+ T cells from blood. Stated subset: CD45RO-CCR7+CD27+CD95- naive CD8+ T cells expressing CXCR3 (TNR3+). The origin of the receptors is a human donor in good health. Some clones in this sample may be carry-over from other donors' samples.

This chain uses TRBV28 with TRBJ2-2; TCRdb outputs TRBD2, but without DNA this stays unchecked. This CDR3 region has 17 residues. The germline CDR1 and CDR2 sequences are MDHEN and SYDVKM. The CDR3 sequence is CASSSRGAGVGGGELFF.

The V call is TRBV12-3 or TRBV12-4, the J call TRBJ1-2; TCRdb's D call, TRBD1, is unchecked because there is no DNA. CDR3 size: 17 residues. CDR3 sequence reads: CASSGPGTVPSMSGYTF.

This sequence joins TRBV28 and TRBJ2-7; lacking DNA, the TRBD1 call made by TCRdb goes unchecked. Germline CDR1 and CDR2: MDHEN and SYDVKM. CDR3 length: 16 residues. The CDR3 region is CASSSPGQGMPYEQYF.

V usage is TRBV30 and J usage is TRBJ1-1; TCRdb's D gene call, TRBD1, goes unchecked for lack of DNA. Germline V gives CDR1 GTSNPN, CDR2 SVGIG (reference sequence). CDR3 length equals 13 residues. The CDR3 protein is CAWTWTGDTEAFF.

The CDR3 protein is CASFPGGIGELFF. The chain has TRBV12-3 or TRBV12-4 and TRBJ2-2; TCRdb's D gene call, TRBD1, goes unchecked for lack of DNA. The CDR3 covers 13 residues.

J is TRBJ2-1 and V is TRBV18; TCRdb reports TRBD1, a call that lacks DNA to check it against. Germline V lookup: CDR1 KGHSH, CDR2 LQKENI. This CDR3 contains 17 residues. CDR3: CASSPEPGQGESNEQFF. Based on the CDR3 plus reference TRBV18 and TRBJ2-1, the full variable domain is NAGVMQNPRHLVRRRGQEARLRCSPMKGHSHVYWYRQLPEEGLKFMVYLQKENIIDESGMPKERFSAEFPKEGPSILRIQQVVRGDSAAYFCASSPEPGQGESNEQFFGPGTRLTVL.

The chain combines TRBV5-1 with TRBJ2-1. CDR3 length: 11 amino acids. Germline V CDR1 and CDR2: SGHRS, YFSETQ. CDR3 protein: CASRVGNEQFF.

V is TRBV6-1 and J is TRBJ2-2. The CDR3 runs to 14 residues. Germline V lookup: CDR1 MNHNS, CDR2 SASEGT. The chain's CDR3 is CASSDKLDTGELFF.

The V and J genes are TRBV28 and TRBJ2-3; TCRdb returns TRBD1, unconfirmable since there is no DNA. CDR1 and CDR2 from the germline V gene are MDHEN and SYDVKM. CDR3 length equals 14 residues. The CDR3 sequence is CACSFRTGTDTQYF.

The chain joins TRBV29-1 to TRBJ2-7; TCRdb designates TRBD1, a call that cannot be tested without DNA. The CDR3 is 12 amino acids. Germline V gene data show CDR1 as SQVTM and CDR2 as ANQGSEA. This chain's CDR3 is CSVLTPGRFAYF.

The chain has TRBV28 and TRBJ1-1; there is no DNA to check the TCRdb D call of TRBD1. The germline gives CDR1 MDHEN, CDR2 SYDVKM. CDR3 length equals 16 residues. The CDR3 reads CASTAPGTPFISEAFF.

This chain links TRBV20-1 with TRBJ2-4; the TRBD2 assignment by TCRdb is unverifiable without DNA. The CDR3 is 14 amino acids. CDR1 is DFQATT, CDR2 SNEGSKA, per germline (reference sequence). CDR3 sequence: CSASPTRAKNIQYF.

The gene calls are TRBV14 and TRBJ2-1; TCRdb calls TRBD1, which cannot be checked without DNA. Germline V gives CDR1 SGHDN, CDR2 FVKESK. The CDR3 covers 18 residues. This CDR3 reads CASSQSGAGGNSYNEQFF.

This clonotype is identified as medium-sized (0.01 to 0.1%) from frequency. V is TRBV20-1 and J is TRBJ1-1. The germline V gene encodes CDR1 DFQATT and CDR2 SNEGSKA (reference sequence). The CDR3 consists of 12 residues. CDR3: CSATRRDTEAFF.

The rearrangement links TRBV29-1 to TRBJ2-5; TCRdb returns TRBD1, unconfirmable since there is no DNA. CDR3 length equals 11 residues. From germline, CDR1 is SQVTM and CDR2 ANQGSEA. The chain's CDR3 is CSGRHRETQYF.

The chain uses TRBV28 and TRBJ2-7; TCRdb's D gene call, TRBD1, goes unchecked for lack of DNA. This CDR3 region has 14 residues. Germline V gene lookup returns CDR1 MDHEN and CDR2 SYDVKM. The chain's CDR3 is CASSSPLLAYEQYF.

This chain joins TRBV7-6 and TRBJ2-7; absent DNA, TCRdb's TRBD1 call cannot be checked. This CDR3 comprises 15 residues. CDR1 and CDR2 (germline): SGHVS, FNYEAQ. The CDR3 loop is CASSDEGQGFYEQYF.

This chain uses TRBV7-2 with TRBJ1-6; TCRdb gives TRBD1 as the D gene, but with no DNA this cannot be confirmed. The CDR3 is made up of 16 amino acids. CDR1 and CDR2 from the germline V gene are SGHTA and FQGNSA. The CDR3 sequence is CASSLVAGYHNSPLHF.

J is TRBJ2-2 and V is TRBV15. Germline V gene data show CDR1 as LNHNV and CDR2 as YYDKDF (reference sequence). CDR3 size: 13 residues. The CDR3 region is CATSQSLTGELFF.

This chain links TRBV4-2 with TRBJ2-3. The CDR3 sequence is 11 residues long. Germline CDR1 and CDR2: LGHNA and YNFKEQ. CDR3 amino acids: CASSPANTQYF.

J is TRBJ2-3 and V is TRBV13; the TRBD1 assignment by TCRdb is unverifiable without DNA. CDR1 is PRHDT and CDR2 is FYEKMQ in the germline V gene (reference sequence). This CDR3 has 19 residues. The CDR3 loop is CASSGSTSQGFGSTDTQYF.

Measured by frequency, this clonotype is medium-sized. The chain's CDR3 is CAISVISSVGTDTQYF. The chain uses TRBV10-3 and TRBJ2-3. CDR1 is ENHRY and CDR2 is SYGVKD in the germline V gene. This CDR3 spans 16 amino acids.

The V and J genes are TRBV6-5 and TRBJ2-2; TCRdb picks TRBD2, but there is no DNA to check that call. From germline, CDR1 is MNHEY and CDR2 SVGAGI. This CDR3 contains 14 residues. CDR3 loop: CASSSGPNTGELFF.

The V and J genes are TRBV20-1 and TRBJ2-3; the TRBD2 assignment by TCRdb is unverifiable without DNA. CDR1 is DFQATT and CDR2 is SNEGSKA in the germline V gene (reference sequence). The length of the CDR3 is 14 residues. CDR3 amino acids: CSARGQRDTDTQYF.

V and J are TRBV7-3 and TRBJ1-2; TCRdb indicates TRBD1, and absent DNA this call remains unverified. Germline lookup yields CDR1 SGHTA and CDR2 FQGTGA. The CDR3 is 15 amino acids. CDR3 region: CASSINGQGGYGYTF.

The chain is built from TRBV11-2 and TRBJ2-3; TCRdb calls TRBD2, which cannot be checked without DNA. The CDR3 runs to 15 residues. The germline CDR1 and CDR2 sequences are SGHAT and FQNNGV. CDR3 amino acids: CASSLFWGGTDTQYF. The full variable domain, its missing parts supplied by reference TRBV11-2 and TRBJ2-3, is EAGVAQSPRYKIIEKRQSVAFWCNPISGHATLYWYQQILGQGPKLLIQFQNNGVVDDSQLPKDRFSAERLKGVDSTLKIQPAKLEDSAVYLCASSLFWGGTDTQYFGPGTRLTVL.